This TCR beta chain was identified in a study of CD8+CD57+ T cells in acquired aplastic anemia. Before being chosen for sequencing, patients had shown CD8+CD57+ cell expansion by flow cytometry. CDR3 length: 15 amino acids. CDR1 is MRHNA, CDR2 SNTAGT, per germline. V shed 7 bases and J shed 5 bases, with 18 bases lying between them. Investigators profiled TCR beta VDJ and CDR3 from genomic DNA template. Each CDR3 protein gets one entry after TCRdb re-called the reads with MiXCR. The sample lists around 210,000 distinct CDR3 sequences, over 55% occurring once. This clonotype was recorded at least ten times.

This clonotype was obtained from a human donor with aplastic anemia. The rearrangement uses TRBV6-4 and TRBJ1-5; D is uncertain. Material: sorted CD4+, CD8+, or CD8+CD57+ T cells (not recorded which) from PBMCs. The CDR3 sequence: CASTACEKGDQPQHF. CDR3 DNA sequence: TGTGCCAGCACCGCGTGTGAGAAGGGAGATCAGCCCCAGCATTTT.